This T cell receptor beta chain was captured in a study of vaccination and CD4 T cells after COVID-19 (dated by TCRdb to between 2021 and 2024). For the wider study: The convalescent cohort included six males and four females, with two Hispanic individuals, seven Caucasians, two Asians and one multiracial person. At the TCR clonotype level, an earlier paper using these donors assessed memory CD4+ T cell crossreactivity between SARS-CoV-2 and common cold coronavirus spike proteins. Post-vaccine blood samples were taken a median of approximately 70 days after the second vaccine dose, with a range of roughly 14 to 250 days. Participants received two doses of either the Pfizer-BioNTech BNT162b2 vaccine (n=8) or the Moderna mRNA-1273 vaccine (n=2). Post-COVID blood samples were collected from convalescent patients a median of about 92 days after diagnosis, with a range of roughly 30 to 161 days. The spike-specific CD4+ TCR repertoire was compared before and after mRNA vaccination in about nine COVID-19 convalescent patients and 4 infection-naive healthy vaccine recipients. The cultures were stimulated with overlapping spike peptide pools from SARS-CoV-2 and from the common cold coronaviruses HCoV-NL63, HCoV-OC43 and HCoV-229E. Control cultures used a CEFX viral epitope pool as positive control, an HIV-1 Nef peptide pool as negative control, or no peptide. The full study reports these points: Among convalescent patients, a median about 86% of the SARS-CoV-2-reactive clones seen after vaccination appeared only after vaccination, which suggests priming specific to the vaccine. The median count of SARS-CoV-2-reactive clonotypes went up from 21 after infection to around 38 after vaccination, although the change was not significant. In convalescent patients, nearly all vaccine-specific clones (304 of 307) were found to be mono-reactive for SARS-CoV-2 spike rather than cross-reactive with common cold coronaviruses. Only a relatively small number of convalescent patients were included in the study, and early timepoints following natural infection were not analyzed.

Receptor amplification or capture employed PCR. TCR sequencing of DNA from cultured CD4+ T cells used the Oncomine TCR Beta short-read assay at the Johns Hopkins FTIC core. The QIAamp micro DNA kit was used to extract genomic DNA from the cultured CD4+ T cells. Oncomine TCR Beta libraries made from cultured CD4+ T cells were pooled using unique dual indexes and sequenced on an Illumina iSeq 100. Concerning the study's data processing: Non-productive sequences were filtered out, and CDR3s that did not start with C, did not end with F or W, or were shorter than 7 amino acids were discarded. Antigen-specific clonotypes were identified with the MANAFEST web application by comparing peptide-stimulated wells with reference and other culture wells. An FDR below 0.05, an odds ratio above 5, and a productive frequency above 0.1% in at least two of three replicate wells were required for clones to be considered positive. A clonotype was classed as cross-reactive if the clonotype showed significant expansion both in SARS-CoV-2 spike wells and in at least one common cold coronavirus spike condition. Using R version 3.6.1, CDR3 homology was evaluated through Levenshtein distances (stringdist) along with unrooted phylogenetic trees (ape). The raw public reads went through TCRdb reprocessing: fastp at Q25, MiXCR clone calling, in-frame beta chains kept. Identical CDR3 proteins give one entry, which carries the most common genes and DNA. TCRdb's processing, not the authors' own work, is the source of the V and J calls. This sample comprises 11,000 or so distinct CDR3 sequences, 30% to 50% of them detected only once. The ten largest clones represent around a fifth of the sample.

In the paper's terms, the treatment or condition label means: approximately nine-day PBMC culture with coronavirus spike peptide pools or control peptides (ViraFEST assay). CD4+ T cells from unexposed donors were collected before the COVID-19 pandemic (2011-2018). To expand antigen-specific T cells with peptide pools and then pick out the expanded clonotypes through TCR sequencing, the study relied on the ViraFEST assay. Each well held 2 million to 2.5 million PBMCs cultured with roughly 10 ug/ml peptide pools in IMDM containing approximately 5% human AB serum and roughly 10 IU/ml IL-2. Half of the culture medium was replaced with fresh IL-2-containing medium on days 3 and 7. Once the cells had been in culture for over 9 days, the EasySep CD4+ T cell isolation kit was used to isolate CD4+ T cells by negative selection. As cell number allowed, CD4+ T cells from unexposed donors were tested for reactivity to SARS-CoV-2 S and N and to four common cold coronavirus spike pools. PBMCs were separated from whole blood using Ficoll-Paque Plus gradient centrifugation and then either used fresh or cryopreserved at -140C. Triplicate wells were generally used for each culture condition. The leukapheresis product for the unexposed donors was obtained through commercial purchase.

This clonotype was detected only a few times. What antigen it recognizes has not been identified. Qualities for individual bases were not recorded, and no much larger clone is one base off. This clonotype was obtained from a human donor in good health. Source material: CD4+ T cells from blood, cultured in vitro.

The CDR3 here reads CASSQVWTSRSYEQYF. In nucleotides, the sequence is TGTGCCAGCAGCCAAGTTTGGACTAGCAGATCCTACGAGCAGTACTTC. This chain joins TRBV14 to TRBJ2-7; TRBD2 agrees with 8 junctional bases. Its CDR3 holds 16 amino acids, cysteine through phenylalanine. The sequence is cut down to CDR3 DNA, 48 bases in frame from base 1. Clipping removes 1 base from V and 1 base from J, with 6 as the unmatched junction base count. In the germline V gene, CDR1 corresponds to SGHDN and CDR2 to FVKESK.